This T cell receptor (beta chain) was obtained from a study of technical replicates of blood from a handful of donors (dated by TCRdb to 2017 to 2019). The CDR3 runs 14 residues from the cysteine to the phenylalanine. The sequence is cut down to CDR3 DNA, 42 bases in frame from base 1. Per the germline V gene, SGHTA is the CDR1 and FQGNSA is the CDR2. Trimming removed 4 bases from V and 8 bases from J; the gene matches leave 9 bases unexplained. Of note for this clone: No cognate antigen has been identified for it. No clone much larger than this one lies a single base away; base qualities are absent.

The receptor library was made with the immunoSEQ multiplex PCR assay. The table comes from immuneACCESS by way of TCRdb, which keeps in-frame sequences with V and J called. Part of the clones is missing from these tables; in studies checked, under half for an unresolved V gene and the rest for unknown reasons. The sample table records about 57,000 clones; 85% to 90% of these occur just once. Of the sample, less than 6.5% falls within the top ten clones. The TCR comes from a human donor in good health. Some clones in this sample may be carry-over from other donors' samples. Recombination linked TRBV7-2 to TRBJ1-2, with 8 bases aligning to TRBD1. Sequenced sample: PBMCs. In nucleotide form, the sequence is TGTGCCAGCAGCTCAGGAGACAGGGGCCGGGGCTACACCTTC. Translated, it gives CASSSGDRGRGYTF.